This TCR beta chain was observed in a study of blood T cells in healthy people across ages. General observations from the study: When set beside aged donors, long-lived donors presented more naive CD4+ cells and higher diversity. TCR beta diversity tracked closely with naive T cell percentage.

On this clonotype: What it recognizes is unknown.

The germline gives CDR1 LNHDA, CDR2 SQIVND (reference sequence). CDR3 length equals 16 residues. V was trimmed by 7 bases and J by 1 base, leaving 17 bases between them. Sample-barcoded 5' priming and a J-beta primer mix drove a second PCR of about 6 to 12 cycles. Each cDNA molecule was tagged by a template-switch adaptor with 12 random nucleotides. TCRdb redid the calling of the 5' RACE reads with MiXCR, one entry per CDR3 protein. The data show some 1.5 million distinct CDR3 sequences, over 25% seen once. The specimen was blood. The V and J genes are TRBV19 and TRBJ1-5; D gene unclear. The clonotype was recovered from a woman aged 25-40 years in good health. CDR3 DNA: TGTGCCAGTAATACGATCGGTGGAGTGAGCAATCAGCCCCAGCATTTT. This sequence encodes CASNTIGGVSNQPQHF. Variable domain in full (rest from reference TRBV19 and TRBJ1-5): DGGITQSPKYLFRKEGQNVTLSCEQNLNHDAMYWYRQDPGQGLRLIYYSQIVNDFQKGDIAEGYSVSREKKESFPLTVTSAQKNPTAFYLCASNTIGGVSNQPQHFGDGTRLSIL.